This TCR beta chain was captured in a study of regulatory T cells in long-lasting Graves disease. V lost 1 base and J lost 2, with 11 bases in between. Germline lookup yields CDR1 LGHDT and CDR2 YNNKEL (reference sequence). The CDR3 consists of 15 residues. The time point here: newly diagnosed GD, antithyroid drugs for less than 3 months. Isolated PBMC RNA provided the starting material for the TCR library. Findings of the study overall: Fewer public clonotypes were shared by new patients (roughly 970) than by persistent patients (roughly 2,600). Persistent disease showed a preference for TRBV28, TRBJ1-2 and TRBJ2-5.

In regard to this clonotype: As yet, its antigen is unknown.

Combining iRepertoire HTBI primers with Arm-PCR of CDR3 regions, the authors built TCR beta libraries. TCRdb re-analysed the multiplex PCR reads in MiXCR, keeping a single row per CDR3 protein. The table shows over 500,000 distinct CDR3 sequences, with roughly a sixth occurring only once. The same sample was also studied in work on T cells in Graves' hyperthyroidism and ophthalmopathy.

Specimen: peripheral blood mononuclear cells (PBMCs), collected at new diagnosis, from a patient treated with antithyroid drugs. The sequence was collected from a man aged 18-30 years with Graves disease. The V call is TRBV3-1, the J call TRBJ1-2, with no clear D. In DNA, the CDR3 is TGTGCCAGCAGCCAAGGCTCCGGGAGAAACTATGGCTACACCTTC. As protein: CASSQGSGRNYGYTF.